The 16 T cell receptor beta chains reported below all come from one sample, sequenced in a study of breast tumors, draining lymph nodes, adjacent tissues. TCRdb ran MiXCR on the multiplex PCR reads and lists one entry per CDR3 protein. The table shows some 25,000 distinct CDR3 sequences, with about 24% occurring only once. The sample comprised breast tumor tissue. These TCRs come from a female donor with breast cancer. Some clones in this sample may be carry-over from other donors' samples.

This clonotype appeared a few times. The chain joins TRBV20-1 to TRBJ2-1; 13 bases are shared with TRBD2. The CDR3 runs 19 residues. J gave up 0 bases and V 6 bases, and 14 bases lay outside the gene matches. Germline V lookup: CDR1 DFQATT, CDR2 SNEGSKA (reference sequence). The CDR3 region is CSAPSRLAGGPSSYNEQFF. The CDR3 coding sequence is TGCAGTGCGCCCTCACGACTAGCGGGAGGACCCTCCTCCTACAATGAGCAGTTCTTC.

This clonotype is medium-sized (0.01 to 0.1%) by share. J is TRBJ2-5 and V is TRBV20-1, with D possibly called TRBD1 or TRBD2 (5 bases each). The V end was cut by 5 bases, the J end by 4 bases, with 17 bases between. The V gene's germline CDR1 is DFQATT and CDR2 SNEGSKA (reference sequence). This CDR3 has 14 amino acids. The CDR3 loop is CSAGRHGAGETQYF. The CDR3, as DNA: TGCAGTGCTGGCCGTCACGGGGCCGGAGAGACCCAGTACTTC.

This clonotype occurred many times. The rearrangement joins TRBV9 to TRBJ1-2; TRBD1 agrees at 9 bases. Germline assignment: CDR1 SGDLS and CDR2 YYNGEE. V trimming: 3 bases; J trimming: 4 bases; junction bases outside the gene matches: 13. The CDR3 extends over 17 amino acids. The CDR3 region has the DNA TGTGCCAGCAGCGAGTGGGACAGGGTGACTACAGTCTATGGCTACACCTTC. This codes for CASSEWDRVTTVYGYTF.

This clonotype occurred many times. This chain's CDR3 is CASRSQGGGAEKLFF. CDR3 bases: TGTGCCAGCAGGTCTCAAGGGGGAGGTGCTGAAAAACTGTTTTTT. The chain employs TRBV12-3 or TRBV12-4 and TRBJ1-4; a weak D match, TRBD1 (6 bases). With 6 bases removed from V and 7 bases from J, the gap between germline ends came to 18 bases. The CDR3 loop spans 15 amino acids.

This clonotype was observed once. One junction end disagrees with the germline gene, perhaps due to a read error. The chain employs TRBV11-2 and TRBJ1-2, with D hard to call. In germline, CDR1 is SGHAT, CDR2 FQNNGV. This CDR3 has 17 residues. In nucleotides, the CDR3 is TGTGCTAGCAGCCCAAGACACATACTCCCAACTAACTATGGCTACACCTTC. Its protein is CASSPRHILPTNYGYTF.

There are many counts of this clonotype. The gene calls are TRBV5-5 and TRBJ2-2, with TRBD1 matching 11 bases. The CDR3 totals 15 residues. After removal of 4 bases from V and 6 bases from J, the junction contained 5 bases not matched to a gene. Germline V gene data show CDR1 as SGHKS and CDR2 as YYEKEE (reference sequence). The CDR3 DNA is TGTGCCAGCAGCCCAGGGACAGGGGGTGCCGGGGAGCTGTTTTTT. It translates to CASSPGTGGAGELFF.

The V call is TRBV7-2, the J call TRBJ2-6; D is ambiguous. This CDR3 has 20 residues. V was pared by 5 bases and J by 0 bases, with 23 bases between. In germline, CDR1 is SGHTA, CDR2 FQGNSA. In DNA form, the CDR3 reads TGTACCAGCAGCGATCCCCTGGTTCCAGGAAGAATCTCTGGGGCCAACGTCCTGACTTTC. It specifies CTSSDPLVPGRISGANVLTF.

CDR3: CSAFLLTKNIQYF. CDR3 DNA: TGCAGTGCTTTCTTACTAACCAAAAACATTCAGTACTTC. The genes are TRBV20-1 and TRBJ2-4, with unresolved D. The germline gives CDR1 DFQATT, CDR2 SNEGSKA (reference sequence). CDR3 length equals 13 residues. With 5 bases removed from V and 2 bases from J, the gap between germline ends came to 10 bases.

This clonotype was seen ten or more times. The chain recombines TRBV27 with TRBJ2-1; 7 bases line up with TRBD2. The CDR3 is 13 amino acids. V lost 0 bases to trimming and J lost 7 bases; unmatched junction nucleotides: 0. Germline-derived CDR1 and CDR2 are MNHEY and SMNVEV (reference sequence). The CDR3 reads CASSLSGGNEQFF. The CDR3 nucleotides read TGTGCCAGCAGTTTATCGGGGGGGAATGAGCAGTTCTTC.

This clonotype was seen a single time. An end of the junction does not agree with germline; a read error may underlie this. The CDR3 here is CASTGRALYEQYF. CDR3 coding DNA: TGTGCCAGCACCGGAAGGGCTCTCTACGAGCAGTACTTT. The V call is TRBV2, the J call TRBJ2-7; no clear D. The CDR3 runs 13 residues. Germline CDR1 SNHLY, CDR2 FYNNEI.

The genes are TRBV29-1 and TRBJ1-1; 7 bases line up with TRBD1. Germline V lookup: CDR1 SQVTM, CDR2 ANQGSEA. J was trimmed by 6 bases and V by 1 base; bases with no gene match: 2. CDR3 length: 12 residues. CDR3 amino acids: CSVEGGTAEAFF. As DNA, the CDR3 is TGCAGCGTTGAAGGGGGGACAGCTGAAGCTTTCTTT.

Many counts were recorded for this clonotype. V gene TRBV3-1 combines with J gene TRBJ2-2; no clear D. The CDR3 covers 13 residues. Trimming stripped 1 base from V and 5 bases from J, with 5 bases between. The germline V gene has CDR1 LGHDT and CDR2 YNNKEL (reference sequence). The chain's CDR3 is CASSQADTGELFF. CDR3 in DNA: TGTGCCAGCAGCCAAGCAGATACCGGGGAGCTGTTTTTT.

The chain links TRBV2 to TRBJ2-3; 9 positions match TRBD2. V lost 5 bases, J lost 3 bases, and 15 bases stayed unmatched. The CDR3 spans 18 residues. Germline-derived CDR1 and CDR2 are SNHLY and FYNNEI. The CDR3 spells CASSFLAGRGRRTDTQYF. In DNA, the CDR3 is TGTGCCAGCAGTTTTCTAGCGGGAAGAGGTAGGAGGACAGATACGCAGTATTTT.

This clonotype was picked up many times. The rearrangement joins TRBV28 to TRBJ2-5; perhaps TRBD2 as D (6 bases). This CDR3 has 15 amino acids. The germline V gene has CDR1 MDHEN and CDR2 SYDVKM. Trimming left V 5 bases short and J 1 base short, with 14 bases between. The CDR3 nucleotides read TGTGCCAGCAGTCAGGTACGGGACTTCCAAGAGACCCAGTACTTC. Translated: CASSQVRDFQETQYF.

This clonotype was observed at least ten times. The chain combines TRBV11-2 with TRBJ2-1, with D hard to call. From germline, CDR1 is SGHAT and CDR2 FQNNGV. Trimming left V 1 base short and J 0 bases short, with 10 bases between. The CDR3 sequence is 16 residues long. The CDR3 coding sequence is TGTGCCAGCAGCTTAGGGCTGACTTACTCCTACAATGAGCAGTTCTTC. Encoded protein: CASSLGLTYSYNEQFF.

The chain links TRBV14 to TRBJ2-2, with 8 bases lining up with TRBD1. The CDR3 sequence is 15 residues long. The V gene's germline CDR1 is SGHDN and CDR2 FVKESK. After removal of 5 bases from V and 7 bases from J, the junction contained 9 bases not matched to a gene. CDR3 in DNA: TGTGCCAGCAGCAAGACAGGGGATGAGAACGGGGAGCTGTTTTTT. Its protein is CASSKTGDENGELFF.